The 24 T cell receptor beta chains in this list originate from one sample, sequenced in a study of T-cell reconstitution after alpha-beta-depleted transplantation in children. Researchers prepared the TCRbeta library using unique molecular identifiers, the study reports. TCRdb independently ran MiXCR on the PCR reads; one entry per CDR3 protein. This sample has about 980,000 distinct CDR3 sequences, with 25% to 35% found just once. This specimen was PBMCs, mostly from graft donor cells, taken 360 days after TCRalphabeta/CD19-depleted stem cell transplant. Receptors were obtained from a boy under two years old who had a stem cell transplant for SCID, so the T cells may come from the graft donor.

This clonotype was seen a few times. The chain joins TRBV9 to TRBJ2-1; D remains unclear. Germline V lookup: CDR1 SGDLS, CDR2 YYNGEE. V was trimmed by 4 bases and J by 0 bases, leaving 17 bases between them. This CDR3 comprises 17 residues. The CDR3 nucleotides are TGTGCCAGCAGCCCAATGCGAGGCCTAAGCTCCTACAATGAGCAGTTCTTC. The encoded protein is CASSPMRGLSSYNEQFF.

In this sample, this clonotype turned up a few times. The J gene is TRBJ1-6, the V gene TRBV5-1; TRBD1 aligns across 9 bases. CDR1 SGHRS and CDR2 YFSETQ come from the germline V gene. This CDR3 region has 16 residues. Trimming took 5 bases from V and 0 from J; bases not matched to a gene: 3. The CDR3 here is CASRGTGSSYNSPLHF. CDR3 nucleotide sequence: TGCGCCAGCAGGGGGACAGGGAGCTCCTATAATTCACCCCTCCACTTT.

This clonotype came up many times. In nucleotides, the CDR3 is TGTGCCAGCAGCCCCAGAGTACAGAGCTCCTACAATGAGCAGTTCTTC. Translated: CASSPRVQSSYNEQFF. This chain joins TRBV14 and TRBJ2-1, with unresolved D. Germline assignment: CDR1 SGHDN and CDR2 FVKESK. The CDR3 loop spans 16 amino acids. Between the trimmed V and J ends, which lost 4 bases and 0 bases, there was a span of 13 bases. Based on the CDR3 plus reference TRBV14 and TRBJ2-1, the full variable domain is EAGVTQFPSHSVIEKGQTVTLRCDPISGHDNLYWYRRVMGKEIKFLLHFVKESKQDESGMPNNRFLAERTGGTYSTLKVQPAELEDSGVYFCASSPRVQSSYNEQFFGPGTRLTVL.

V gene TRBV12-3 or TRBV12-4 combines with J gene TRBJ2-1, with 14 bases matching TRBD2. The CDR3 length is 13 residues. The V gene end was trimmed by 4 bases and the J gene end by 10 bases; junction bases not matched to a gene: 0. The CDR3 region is CASSWTSGGEQFF. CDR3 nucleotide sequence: TGTGCCAGCAGTTGGACTAGCGGGGGGGAGCAGTTCTTC.

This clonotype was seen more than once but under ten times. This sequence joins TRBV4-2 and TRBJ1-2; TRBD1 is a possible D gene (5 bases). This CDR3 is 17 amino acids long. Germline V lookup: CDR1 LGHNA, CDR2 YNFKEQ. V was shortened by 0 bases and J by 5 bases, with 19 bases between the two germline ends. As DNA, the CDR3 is TGTGCCAGCAGCCAAGACAGGGTTCTCCCCCGGAGATATGGCTACACCTTC. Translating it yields CASSQDRVLPRRYGYTF.

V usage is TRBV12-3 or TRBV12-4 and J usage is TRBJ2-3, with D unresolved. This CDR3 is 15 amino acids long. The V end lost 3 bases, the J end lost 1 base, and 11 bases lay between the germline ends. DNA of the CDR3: TGTGCCAGCAGTTTGAGGACGCGCGGCACAGATACGCAGTATTTT. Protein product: CASSLRTRGTDTQYF.

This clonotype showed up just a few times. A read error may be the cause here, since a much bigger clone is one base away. In nucleotides, the CDR3 is TGTGCCAGCAGTTTACTCGGACAGGGCCAAGAGACCCAGTACTTC. It translates to CASSLLGQGQETQYF. This rearrangement joins TRBV27 to TRBJ2-5; 8 bases are a match to TRBD1. V shed 2 bases and J 1 base; nucleotides not matched to a gene: 3. Germline assignment: CDR1 MNHEY and CDR2 SMNVEV (reference sequence). CDR3 length equals 15 residues.

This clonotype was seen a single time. CDR3 region: CSARDPRDETQYF. The CDR3 nucleotides read TGCAGTGCTAGAGATCCCAGGGACGAGACCCAGTACTTC. The V call is TRBV20-1, the J call TRBJ2-5; D tentatively reads TRBD1 or TRBD2 (5 bases each). This CDR3 has 13 amino acids. Germline CDR1 DFQATT, CDR2 SNEGSKA (reference sequence). Trimming removed 0 bases at V and 5 bases at J, with 10 bases between.

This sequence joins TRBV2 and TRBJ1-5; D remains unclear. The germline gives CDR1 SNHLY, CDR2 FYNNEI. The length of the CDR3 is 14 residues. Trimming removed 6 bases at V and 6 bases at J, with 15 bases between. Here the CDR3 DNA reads TGTGCCAGCAGCCAAAGAGCGGGGAGTCAGCCCCAGCATTTT. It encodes CASSQRAGSQPQHF.

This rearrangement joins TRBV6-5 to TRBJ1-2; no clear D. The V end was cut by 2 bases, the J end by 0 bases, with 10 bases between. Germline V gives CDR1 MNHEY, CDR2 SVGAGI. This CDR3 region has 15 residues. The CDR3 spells CASSYAGNTNYGYTF. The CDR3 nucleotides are TGTGCCAGCAGTTACGCGGGCAACACTAACTATGGCTACACCTTC.

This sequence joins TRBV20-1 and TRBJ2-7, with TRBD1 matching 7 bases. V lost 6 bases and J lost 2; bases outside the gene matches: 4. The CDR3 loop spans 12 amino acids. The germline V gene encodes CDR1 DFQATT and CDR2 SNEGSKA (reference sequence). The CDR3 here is CSAEQGPYEQYF. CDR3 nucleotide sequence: TGCAGTGCGGAACAGGGGCCCTACGAGCAGTACTTC.

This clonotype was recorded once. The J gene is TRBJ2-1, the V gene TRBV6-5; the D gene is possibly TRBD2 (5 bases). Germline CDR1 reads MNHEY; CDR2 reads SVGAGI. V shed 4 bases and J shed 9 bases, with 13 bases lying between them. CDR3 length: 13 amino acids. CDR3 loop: CASSSLVRGEQFF. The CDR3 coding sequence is TGTGCCAGCAGTTCCCTTGTCCGGGGTGAGCAGTTCTTC.

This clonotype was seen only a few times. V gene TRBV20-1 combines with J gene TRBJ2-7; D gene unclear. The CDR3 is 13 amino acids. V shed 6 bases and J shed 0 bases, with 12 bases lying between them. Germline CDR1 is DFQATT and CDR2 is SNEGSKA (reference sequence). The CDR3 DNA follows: TGCAGTGCCGGACCTACGAACTCCTACGAGCAGTACTTC. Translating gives CSAGPTNSYEQYF.

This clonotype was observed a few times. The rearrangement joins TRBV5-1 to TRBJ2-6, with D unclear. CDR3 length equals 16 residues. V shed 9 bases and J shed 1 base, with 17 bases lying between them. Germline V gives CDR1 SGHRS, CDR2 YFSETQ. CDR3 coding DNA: TGCGCCACCTCCTACCTTCCTGGGTCTGGGGCCAACGTCCTGACTTTC. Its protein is CATSYLPGSGANVLTF.

CDR3 amino acids: CASSPRIETQYF. DNA of the CDR3: TGTGCCAGCAGTCCCAGGATAGAGACCCAGTACTTC. The chain carries TRBV3-1 and TRBJ2-5; D not certain. This CDR3 comprises 12 residues. The germline V gene encodes CDR1 LGHDT and CDR2 YNNKEL (reference sequence). Deletions cut 6 bases from V and 4 bases from J, with 9 bases between.

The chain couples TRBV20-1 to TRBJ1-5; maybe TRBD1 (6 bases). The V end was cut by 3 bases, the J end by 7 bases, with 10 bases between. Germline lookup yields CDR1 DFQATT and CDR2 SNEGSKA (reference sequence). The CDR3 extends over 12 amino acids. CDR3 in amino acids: CSASTGRQPQHF. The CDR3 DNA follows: TGCAGTGCTAGTACAGGGAGACAGCCCCAGCATTTT.

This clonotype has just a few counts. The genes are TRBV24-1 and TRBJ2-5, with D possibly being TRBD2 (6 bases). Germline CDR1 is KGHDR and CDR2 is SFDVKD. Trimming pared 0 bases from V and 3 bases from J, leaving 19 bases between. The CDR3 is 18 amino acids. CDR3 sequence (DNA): TGTGCCACCAGTGATTTGCTCCGGGCAGGGAGGCGCAAAGAGACCCAGTACTTC. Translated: CATSDLLRAGRRKETQYF.

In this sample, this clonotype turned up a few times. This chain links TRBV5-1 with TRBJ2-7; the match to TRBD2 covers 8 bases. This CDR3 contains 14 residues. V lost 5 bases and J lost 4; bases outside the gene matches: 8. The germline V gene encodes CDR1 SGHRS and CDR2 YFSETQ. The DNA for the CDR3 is TGCGCCAGCAGGTTTCGAGCGGGGGAGTACGAGCAGTACTTC. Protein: CASRFRAGEYEQYF.

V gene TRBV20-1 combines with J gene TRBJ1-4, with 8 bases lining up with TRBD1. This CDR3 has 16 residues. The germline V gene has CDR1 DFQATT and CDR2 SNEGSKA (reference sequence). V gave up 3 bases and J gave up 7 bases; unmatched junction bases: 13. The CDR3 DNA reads TGCAGTGCTAGCACCCGCGGACAGGGCGGGAGTGAAAAACTGTTTTTT. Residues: CSASTRGQGGSEKLFF.

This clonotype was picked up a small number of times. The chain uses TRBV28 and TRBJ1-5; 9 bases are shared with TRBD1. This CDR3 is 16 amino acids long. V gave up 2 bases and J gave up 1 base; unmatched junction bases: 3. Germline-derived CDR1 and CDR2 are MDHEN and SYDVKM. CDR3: CASSLGGTGSNQPQHF. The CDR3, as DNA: TGTGCCAGCAGTTTAGGGGGGACAGGGAGCAATCAGCCCCAGCATTTT.

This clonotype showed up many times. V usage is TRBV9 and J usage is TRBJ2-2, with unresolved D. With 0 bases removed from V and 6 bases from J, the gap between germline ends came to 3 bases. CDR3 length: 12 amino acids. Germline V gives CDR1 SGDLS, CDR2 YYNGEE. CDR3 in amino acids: CASSVGPGELFF. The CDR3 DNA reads TGTGCCAGCAGCGTAGGTCCCGGGGAGCTGTTTTTT.

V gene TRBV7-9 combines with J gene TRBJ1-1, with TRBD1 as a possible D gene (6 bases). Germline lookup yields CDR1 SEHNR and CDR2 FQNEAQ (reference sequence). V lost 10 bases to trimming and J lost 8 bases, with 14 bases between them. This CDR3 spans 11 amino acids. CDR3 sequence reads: CATQSGTEAFF. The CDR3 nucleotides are TGTGCCACCCAGTCTGGGACAGAAGCTTTCTTT. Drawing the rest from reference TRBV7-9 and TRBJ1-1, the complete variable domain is DTGVSQNPRHKITKRGQNVTFRCDPISEHNRLYWYRQTLGQGPEFLTYFQNEAQLEKSRLLSDRFSAERPKGSFSTLEIQRTEQGDSAMYLCATQSGTEAFFGQGTRLTVV.

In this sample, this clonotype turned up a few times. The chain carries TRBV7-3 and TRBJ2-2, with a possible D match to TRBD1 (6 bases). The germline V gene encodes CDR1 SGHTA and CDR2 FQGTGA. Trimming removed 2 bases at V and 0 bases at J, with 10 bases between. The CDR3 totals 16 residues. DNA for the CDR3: TGTGCCAGCAGCTTAGGGGGCGTGGCGAACACCGGGGAGCTGTTTTTT. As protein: CASSLGGVANTGELFF.

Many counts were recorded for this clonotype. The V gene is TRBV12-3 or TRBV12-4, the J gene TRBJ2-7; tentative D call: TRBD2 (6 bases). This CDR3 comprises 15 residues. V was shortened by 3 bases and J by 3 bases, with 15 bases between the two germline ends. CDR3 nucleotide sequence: TGTGCCAGCAGTTTTGAGGCAGTGGAGGGCTACGAGCAGTACTTC. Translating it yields CASSFEAVEGYEQYF.